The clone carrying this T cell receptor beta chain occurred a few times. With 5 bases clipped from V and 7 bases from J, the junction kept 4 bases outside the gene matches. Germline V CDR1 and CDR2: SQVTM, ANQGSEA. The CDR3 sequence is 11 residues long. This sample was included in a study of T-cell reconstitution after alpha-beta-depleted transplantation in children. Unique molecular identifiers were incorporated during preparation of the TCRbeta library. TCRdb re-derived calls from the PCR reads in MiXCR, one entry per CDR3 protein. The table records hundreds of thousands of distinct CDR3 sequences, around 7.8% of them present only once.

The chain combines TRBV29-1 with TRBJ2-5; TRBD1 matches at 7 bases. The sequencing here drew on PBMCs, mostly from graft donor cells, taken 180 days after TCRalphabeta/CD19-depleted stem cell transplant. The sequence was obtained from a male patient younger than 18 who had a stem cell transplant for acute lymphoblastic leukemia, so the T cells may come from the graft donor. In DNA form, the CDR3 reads TGCAGCGTTTACACAGGGGTGACCCAGTACTTC. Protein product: CSVYTGVTQYF. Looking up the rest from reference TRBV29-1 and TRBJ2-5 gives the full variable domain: SAVISQKPSRDICQRGTSLTIQCQVDSQVTMMFWYRQQPGQSLTLIATANQGSEATYESGFVIDKFPISRPNLTFSTLTVSNMSPEDSSIYLCSVYTGVTQYFGPGTRLLVL.